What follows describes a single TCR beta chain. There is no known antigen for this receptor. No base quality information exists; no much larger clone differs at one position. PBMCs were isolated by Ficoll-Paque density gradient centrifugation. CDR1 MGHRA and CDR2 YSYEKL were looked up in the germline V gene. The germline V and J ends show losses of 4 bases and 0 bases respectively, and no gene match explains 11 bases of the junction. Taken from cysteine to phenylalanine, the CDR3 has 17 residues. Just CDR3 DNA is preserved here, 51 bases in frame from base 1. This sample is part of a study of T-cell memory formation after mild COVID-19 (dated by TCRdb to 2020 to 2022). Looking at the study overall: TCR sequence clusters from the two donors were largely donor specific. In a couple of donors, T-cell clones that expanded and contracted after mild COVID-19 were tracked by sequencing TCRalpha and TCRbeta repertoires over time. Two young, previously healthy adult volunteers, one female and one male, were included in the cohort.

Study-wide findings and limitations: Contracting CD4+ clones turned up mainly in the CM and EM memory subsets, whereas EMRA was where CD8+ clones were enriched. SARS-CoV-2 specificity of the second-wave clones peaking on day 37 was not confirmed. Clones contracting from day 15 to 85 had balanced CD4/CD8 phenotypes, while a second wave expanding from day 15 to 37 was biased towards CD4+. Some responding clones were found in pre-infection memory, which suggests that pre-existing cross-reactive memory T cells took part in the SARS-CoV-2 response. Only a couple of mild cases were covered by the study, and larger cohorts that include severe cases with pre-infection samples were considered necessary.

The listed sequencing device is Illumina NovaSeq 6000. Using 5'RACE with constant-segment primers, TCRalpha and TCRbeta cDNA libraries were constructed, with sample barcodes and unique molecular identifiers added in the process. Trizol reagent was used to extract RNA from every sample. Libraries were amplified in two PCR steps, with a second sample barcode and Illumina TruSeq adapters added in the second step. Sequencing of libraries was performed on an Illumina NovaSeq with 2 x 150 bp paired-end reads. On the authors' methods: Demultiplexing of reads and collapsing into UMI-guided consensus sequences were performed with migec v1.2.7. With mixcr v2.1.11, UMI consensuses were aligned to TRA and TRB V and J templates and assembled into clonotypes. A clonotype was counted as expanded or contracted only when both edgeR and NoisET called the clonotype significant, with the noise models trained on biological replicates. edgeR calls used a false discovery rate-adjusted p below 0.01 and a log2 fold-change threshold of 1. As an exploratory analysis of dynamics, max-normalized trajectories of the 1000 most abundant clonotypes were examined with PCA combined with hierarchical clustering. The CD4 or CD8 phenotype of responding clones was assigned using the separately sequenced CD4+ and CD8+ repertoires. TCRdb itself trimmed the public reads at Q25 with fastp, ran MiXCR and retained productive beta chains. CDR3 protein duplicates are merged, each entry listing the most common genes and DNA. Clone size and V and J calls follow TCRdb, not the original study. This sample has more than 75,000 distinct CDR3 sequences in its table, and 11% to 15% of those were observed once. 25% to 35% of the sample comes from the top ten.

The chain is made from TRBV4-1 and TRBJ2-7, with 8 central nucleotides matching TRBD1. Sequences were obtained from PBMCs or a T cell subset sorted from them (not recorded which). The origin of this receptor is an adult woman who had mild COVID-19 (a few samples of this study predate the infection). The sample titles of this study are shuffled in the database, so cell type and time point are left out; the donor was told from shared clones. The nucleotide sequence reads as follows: TGCGCCAGCAGCCTTGTGGGGGACAGGACCTTCTCCTACGAGCAGTACTTC. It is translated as CASSLVGDRTFSYEQYF.